This T cell receptor (beta chain) was identified in a study of glioma-infiltrating T cells after dendritic cell vaccination. At the level of the study: At biweekly intervals, patients got three intradermal dendritic cell vaccine injections.

Findings of the study overall: The cohort had few patients with full blood and tumor sets.

The CDR3 has 11 amino acids. Germline loops: CDR1 SQVTM, CDR2 ANQGSEA. V was pared by 4 bases and J by 5 bases, with 8 bases between. Amplification used 60 V beta primers and 13 J beta primers. The data were produced by immunoSEQ multiplex PCR, yet TCRdb's version contains in-frame clones alone and is incomplete. This sample carries tens of thousands of clones, 70% to 90% of them seen once, and the ten largest clones take 2.5% to 3%. Comment on this clone: Its matching antigen is unknown.

The receptor was isolated from a human donor with glioblastoma. This chain links TRBV29-1 with TRBJ2-5; TRBD1 is a possible D gene (6 bases). This specimen consisted of blood, obtained before dendritic cell vaccination. The CDR3 DNA reads as TGCAGCGTTGCAGGGGCCGAGACCCAGTACTTC. Amino acids: CSVAGAETQYF.